The 29 T cell receptor beta chains in this list originate from one sample, sequenced in a study of Graves' ophthalmopathy and Graves' hyperthyroidism. From RNA, the CDR3 regions of TCR beta chains were amplified and sequenced. HTBI primers primed a first-round RT-PCR, and a second-round multiplex PCR followed. TCRdb recomputed calls from the multiplex PCR reads with MiXCR, one row per CDR3 protein. The sample holds 200,000 to 250,000 distinct CDR3 sequences, 29% seen once. The sequenced sample was peripheral blood. The receptors shown here come from a middle-aged man with Graves' ophthalmopathy.

This clonotype was seen many times. The chain employs TRBV10-3 and TRBJ2-5; D perhaps matches TRBD1 (6 bases). CDR1 is ENHRY, CDR2 SYGVKD, per germline. The V and J ends lost 7 bases and 0 bases respectively, with 9 bases between them. The CDR3 totals 13 residues. CDR3 bases: TGTGCCATCAAAGACAGGAACCAAGAGACCCAGTACTTC. Its protein product is CAIKDRNQETQYF.

This chain links TRBV6-5 with TRBJ2-2; no reliable D call. The germline CDR1 and CDR2 sequences are MNHEY and SVGAGI. The CDR3 has 13 residues. Trimming removed 4 bases at V and 8 bases at J, with 11 bases between. The CDR3 spells CASSSLVKGELFF. CDR3 nucleotide sequence: TGTGCCAGCAGTTCCTTAGTTAAAGGGGAGCTGTTTTTT.

The genes are TRBV12-3 or TRBV12-4 and TRBJ1-2, with 7 nucleotides matching TRBD1. The CDR3 loop spans 14 amino acids. V dropped 4 bases and J dropped 3; count of bases not matched to a gene: 5. The CDR3 protein is CASSYRQGYYGYTF. In DNA, the CDR3 is TGTGCCAGCAGTTACCGACAGGGCTACTATGGCTACACCTTC.

At least ten counts were recorded for this clonotype. This chain links TRBV7-3 with TRBJ2-7; a weak D match, TRBD2 (5 bases). Germline-derived CDR1 and CDR2 are SGHTA and FQGTGA. Trimming took off 1 base at V and 0 bases at J, with 13 bases between the two ends. The CDR3 runs 16 residues. CDR3 protein: CASSLMGSGNSYEQYF. The DNA of the CDR3 is TGTGCCAGCAGCTTAATGGGATCGGGGAACTCCTACGAGCAGTACTTC.

This clonotype was counted many times. The rearrangement links TRBV19 to TRBJ2-7; 11 bases fit TRBD1. Germline CDR1 is LNHDA and CDR2 is SQIVND (reference sequence). Germline trimming cut 5 bases from V and 5 bases from J; bases unmatched to any gene: 5. There are 14 residues in the CDR3. The CDR3 nucleotides are TGTGCCAGTAGTTTACGGGACAGGGGGAACGAGCAGTACTTC. It encodes CASSLRDRGNEQYF. The variable domain in full, with the rest retrieved from reference TRBV19 and TRBJ2-7, is DGGITQSPKYLFRKEGQNVTLSCEQNLNHDAMYWYRQDPGQGLRLIYYSQIVNDFQKGDIAEGYSVSREKKESFPLTVTSAQKNPTAFYLCASSLRDRGNEQYFGPGTRLTVT.

This clonotype was observed many times. The CDR3 nucleotides are TGTGCCAGCAGTTTTTTGTACGGGTTCACCTACAATGAGCAGTTCTTC. As protein: CASSFLYGFTYNEQFF. The genes are TRBV12-3 or TRBV12-4 and TRBJ2-1; D unclear. The CDR3 has 16 residues. Trimming took off 3 bases at V and 2 bases at J, with 14 bases between the two ends.

The sample holds a few counts of this clonotype. The J gene is TRBJ2-5, the V gene TRBV11-2; D may be TRBD2 (6 bases). This CDR3 comprises 12 residues. Germline V CDR1 and CDR2: SGHAT, FQNNGV. V lost 5 bases, J lost 4 bases, and 8 bases lay in between. CDR3 in amino acids: CASSEEGETQYF. The CDR3 nucleotides read TGTGCCAGCAGCGAGGAGGGAGAGACCCAGTACTTC.

This clonotype was picked up many times. Here the CDR3 reads CASSTRQGRLVDTEAFF. The CDR3 nucleotides read TGTGCCAGTAGTACCCGACAGGGGAGGTTGGTGGACACTGAAGCTTTCTTT. The chain couples TRBV19 to TRBJ1-1; 8 bases agree with TRBD1. This CDR3 has 17 amino acids. V shed 4 bases, J shed 3 bases, and the junction held 13 bases outside the gene matches. The germline gives CDR1 LNHDA, CDR2 SQIVND (reference sequence).

In its sample, this clonotype was seen many times. This chain uses TRBV2 with TRBJ2-5; 7 bases fit TRBD1. Trimming removed 6 bases from V and 7 bases from J; junction bases left unmatched: 5. Germline V lookup: CDR1 SNHLY, CDR2 FYNNEI. The CDR3 covers 12 residues. In DNA, the CDR3 is TGTGCCAGCAGAGTACAGGGGTGGACCCAGTACTTC. Amino acid sequence: CASRVQGWTQYF.

This clonotype was seen at least ten times. The V and J genes are TRBV9 and TRBJ2-7; 9 nucleotides agree with TRBD2. The CDR3 is 15 amino acids. After removal of 0 bases from V and 7 bases from J, the junction contained 8 bases not matched to a gene. CDR1 SGDLS and CDR2 YYNGEE come from the germline V gene. CDR3 loop: CASSVVAGGPGEQYF. CDR3 DNA: TGTGCCAGCAGCGTAGTGGCGGGAGGGCCGGGAGAGCAGTACTTC.

The table lists this clonotype with many counts. The CDR3 reads CASSSSVGGTPETQYF. The CDR3 DNA reads TGTGCCAGCAGCTCCTCCGTGGGCGGCACTCCCGAGACCCAGTACTTC. The rearrangement uses TRBV7-2 and TRBJ2-5; unclear D gene. Germline lookup yields CDR1 SGHTA and CDR2 FQGNSA. V was shortened by 4 bases and J by 5 bases, with 20 bases between the two germline ends. The CDR3 runs to 16 residues.

V is TRBV12-3 or TRBV12-4 and J is TRBJ2-7, with TRBD1 as a possible D gene (5 bases). Trimming took off 0 bases at V and 4 bases at J, with 13 bases between the two ends. The CDR3 is 15 amino acids. CDR3 amino acids: CASSLASIGAYEQYF. In DNA, the CDR3 is TGTGCCAGCAGTTTAGCTAGTATTGGGGCATACGAGCAGTACTTC.

This clonotype was detected a few times. This rearrangement joins TRBV4-2 to TRBJ2-7, with 7 bases fitting TRBD2. Germline V CDR1 and CDR2: LGHNA, YNFKEQ. Unmatched junction bases numbered 7, after V lost 0 bases and J lost 2 bases. CDR3 size: 16 residues. The DNA of the CDR3 is TGTGCCAGCAGCCAAGAGGTAACGGGACTACCCTACGAGCAGTACTTC. This codes for CASSQEVTGLPYEQYF.

This clonotype was recorded many times. This chain uses TRBV9 with TRBJ2-7; D is unclear. Trimming shortened V by 3 bases and J by 2 bases, and 18 bases separated the two germline ends. Germline assignment: CDR1 SGDLS and CDR2 YYNGEE. The CDR3 covers 16 residues. CDR3 region: CASSDRGITTPYEQYF. The CDR3 DNA is TGTGCCAGCAGCGACCGCGGAATAACAACTCCCTACGAGCAGTACTTC.

At least ten counts were recorded for this clonotype. The CDR3 is CASSVGGGSYEQYF. The CDR3 coding sequence is TGTGCCAGTAGTGTGGGGGGCGGCTCCTACGAGCAGTACTTC. The rearrangement joins TRBV19 to TRBJ2-7; D might be TRBD1 or TRBD2, each matching 6 bases. There are 14 residues in the CDR3. CDR1 is LNHDA, CDR2 SQIVND, per germline (reference sequence). V lost 5 bases, J lost 0 bases, and 11 bases lay in between.

For the CDR3, the DNA is TGTGCCAGCAGTGAGCGGACAGGGGTGAACACTGAAGCTTTCTTT. Translation gives CASSERTGVNTEAFF. This chain connects TRBV6-2 or TRBV6-3 to TRBJ1-1, with 9 positions matching TRBD1. Germline trimming cut 5 bases from V and 0 bases from J; bases unmatched to any gene: 4. The CDR3 runs 15 residues. Per germline, CDR1 MNHEY and CDR2 SVGEGT.

This clonotype was counted many times. This chain uses TRBV28 with TRBJ2-7, with TRBD2 matching over 7 bases. This CDR3 has 16 residues. Germline loops: CDR1 MDHEN, CDR2 SYDVKM. Trimming removed 5 bases from V and 3 bases from J; junction bases left unmatched: 13. CDR3 sequence reads: CASSHDAVAGDYEQYF. As DNA, the CDR3 is TGTGCCAGCAGTCACGACGCGGTAGCGGGCGACTACGAGCAGTACTTC. The full variable domain, completed using reference TRBV28 and TRBJ2-7, is DVKVTQSSRYLVKRTGEKVFLECVQDMDHENMFWYRQDPGLGLRLIYFSYDVKMKEKGDIPEGYSVSREKKERFSLILESASTNQTSMYLCASSHDAVAGDYEQYFGPGTRLTVT.

This clonotype was counted many times. This chain joins TRBV6-5 and TRBJ2-7; 7 nucleotides match TRBD1. V gave up 4 bases and J gave up 6 bases; unmatched junction bases: 3. This CDR3 contains 12 residues. Germline V gives CDR1 MNHEY, CDR2 SVGAGI. The CDR3 spells CASSLGGSEQYF. The CDR3, as DNA: TGTGCCAGCAGTTTAGGGGGCTCCGAGCAGTACTTC.

This clonotype was found many times. The chain joins TRBV12-3 or TRBV12-4 to TRBJ1-1; D unresolved. Trimming took 3 bases from V and 0 from J, leaving 17 bases between them. The CDR3 consists of 17 residues. The CDR3 nucleotides read TGTGCCAGCAGTTTCCCGGACGGAAGAACTATGAACACTGAAGCTTTCTTT. Translated, it gives CASSFPDGRTMNTEAFF.

This clonotype was seen once. This rearrangement joins TRBV12-3 or TRBV12-4 to TRBJ1-5; TRBD1 is a possible D gene (6 bases). Trimming pared 7 bases from V and 7 bases from J, leaving 20 bases between. CDR3 length: 15 residues. In nucleotides, the CDR3 is TGTGCCAGCACCTTCGACCGGGGGGCAGGGCAGCCCCAGCATTTT. As protein: CASTFDRGAGQPQHF.

Many counts were recorded for this clonotype. CDR3 bases: TGCGCCAGCAGTCCGCCTAGCGGGAGGAAGGGGGAGACCCAGTACTTC. Translation gives CASSPPSGRKGETQYF. V gene TRBV5-1 combines with J gene TRBJ2-5; 11 nucleotides line up with TRBD2. Germline CDR1 reads SGHRS; CDR2 reads YFSETQ. The J segment lost 5 bases and the V segment lost 5 bases, leaving 11 bases of the junction unmatched. CDR3 length equals 16 residues.

There are many counts of this clonotype. This chain links TRBV6-5 with TRBJ2-5; 8 nucleotides agree with TRBD2. Germline V gene lookup returns CDR1 MNHEY and CDR2 SVGAGI. V was clipped by 5 bases and J by 2 bases; unmatched bases: 13. The CDR3 has 17 amino acids. In nucleotides, the CDR3 is TGTGCCAGCAGTCCTAAATTCATGACTAGCGAGCAAGAGACCCAGTACTTC. Protein sequence: CASSPKFMTSEQETQYF.

This clonotype was detected ten times or more. This chain joins TRBV12-3 or TRBV12-4 and TRBJ2-7; 9 positions agree with TRBD1. The V and J ends lost 4 bases and 5 bases, in that order; junction bases with no gene match: 12. The CDR3 consists of 16 residues. Here the CDR3 reads CASSSPLRDRAHEQYF. DNA of the CDR3: TGTGCCAGCAGTTCCCCCCTCCGGGACAGGGCCCACGAGCAGTACTTC.

In its sample, this clonotype was seen many times. The chain has TRBV30 and TRBJ2-5, with a possible D match to TRBD2 (5 bases). V lost 1 base and J 3 bases, leaving 9 bases between the germline ends. This CDR3 contains 13 residues. In germline, CDR1 is GTSNPN, CDR2 SVGIG (reference sequence). CDR3 protein: CAWSAGIKETQYF. The CDR3 nucleotides are TGTGCCTGGAGTGCCGGGATTAAAGAGACCCAGTACTTC.

Many counts were recorded for this clonotype. The CDR3 protein is CASKRDYNTEAFF. In DNA, the CDR3 is TGTGCCAGCAAACGGGACTATAACACTGAAGCTTTCTTT. The chain employs TRBV2 and TRBJ1-1, with D tentatively TRBD1 (5 bases). Looked up from germline, CDR1 is SNHLY and CDR2 is FYNNEI. The length of the CDR3 is 13 residues. V lost 7 bases, J lost 2 bases, and 11 bases lay in between.

The chain has TRBV12-3 or TRBV12-4 and TRBJ2-5; 8 positions match TRBD1. The J call may not be correct, given that the DNA end is closer to TRBJ2-7. The CDR3 extends over 16 amino acids. The CDR3 region is CASEGRGRSVFNEQYF. DNA for the CDR3: TGTGCCAGCGAGGGCAGGGGGCGATCGGTCTTCAACGAGCAGTACTTC.

The CDR3 sequence: CASSYGTAHEQYF. The CDR3, as DNA: TGTGCCAGCAGTTATGGGACAGCCCACGAGCAGTACTTC. This chain joins TRBV6-5 and TRBJ2-7; 7 nucleotides match TRBD1. Germline V gene data show CDR1 as MNHEY and CDR2 as SVGAGI. Trimming removed 3 bases from V and 5 bases from J; junction bases left unmatched: 4. The CDR3 covers 13 residues.

Ten or more counts support this clonotype. This chain uses TRBV6-5 with TRBJ1-6, with TRBD1 matching 10 bases. CDR1 MNHEY and CDR2 SVGAGI come from the germline V gene. The CDR3 is 16 amino acids. V lost 2 bases and J lost 6; bases outside the gene matches: 4. CDR3 amino acids: CASSYGTGEVNSPLHF. CDR3 DNA: TGTGCCAGCAGTTACGGGACAGGGGAAGTTAATTCACCCCTCCACTTT.

This chain joins TRBV28 and TRBJ2-7; 13 bases are a match to TRBD2. With 3 bases clipped from V and 6 bases from J, the junction kept 8 bases outside the gene matches. Germline V gene lookup returns CDR1 MDHEN and CDR2 SYDVKM. This CDR3 is built from 16 residues. The CDR3 sequence is CASSFRTSGGHTEQYF. The CDR3 DNA reads as TGTGCCAGCAGTTTTCGGACTAGCGGGGGACATACCGAGCAGTACTTC.